This record looks at one TCR beta chain sequence and its context. Its antigen remains unknown. J gave up 8 bases and V 6 bases, and 14 bases lay outside the gene matches. The CDR3 spans 16 residues. Germline V gene lookup returns CDR1 SEHNR and CDR2 FQNEAQ (reference sequence). The assay was immunoSEQ multiplex PCR, and TCRdb's table has in-frame clones only and misses some. Among about 55,000 clones listed, almost 70% were seen once. The data were taken from a study of CD4+ T cells in melanoma. The study, taken as a whole, reports: CD8+ T cell, macrophage and B cell function reportedly correlated with neoantigen-specific CD4+ T cells.

V and J are TRBV7-9 and TRBJ2-1; 9 bases fit TRBD2. Sequencing used tumor tissue. This sequence was found in a human donor with melanoma. CDR3 sequence: CASRDDGAGGQDEQFF. CDR3 bases: TGTGCCAGCAGAGACGACGGGGCGGGGGGGCAGGATGAGCAGTTCTTC. The entire variable domain, with the rest obtained from reference TRBV7-9 and TRBJ2-1, is as follows: DTGVSQNPRHKITKRGQNVTFRCDPISEHNRLYWYRQTLGQGPEFLTYFQNEAQLEKSRLLSDRFSAERPKGSFSTLEIQRTEQGDSAMYLCASRDDGAGGQDEQFFGPGTRLTVL.